A selection of T cell receptor beta chains follows, all from one sample in a study of blood T cell repertoires in COVID-19. Clones were sequenced by immunoSEQ multiplex PCR, and TCRdb holds only the in-frame ones, with some missing. Among 450,000 to 500,000 clones listed, roughly nine tenths were seen once. Sequenced: PBMCs or T cells enriched from blood (not recorded which). The receptors originated from a woman under 30 who had recovered from COVID-19. Each CDR3 is given with its conserved first and last residue. Fields, in order: clone size, V gene, D gene, J gene, CDR3 DNA, CDR3 protein. D genes are given only for firm matches. Size values are once, few and many counts, or a class for expanded clones, and some rows have none.

NA	TRBV10-2	NA	TRBJ1-1	TGCGCCAGCAGTGAGTCGTCGGTTGAAGCTTTCTTT	CASSESSVEAFF
NA	TRBV2	NA	TRBJ1-1	TGTGCCAGCAGTTCGACAGGGAACACTGAAGCTTTCTTT	CASSSTGNTEAFF
NA	TRBV27	TRBD1	TRBJ1-5	TGTGCCAGCAGACGAACCGGACAGGGGGATCAGCCCCAGCATTTT	CASRRTGQGDQPQHF
NA	TRBV5-6	TRBD1	TRBJ1-2	TGTGCCAGCAGCTTGAGGGACAGTCTCACCTATGGCTACACCTTC	CASSLRDSLTYGYTF
few	TRBV7-8	NA	TRBJ1-5	TGTGCCAGCAGCTTGGTCCTCGGGGATCAGCCCCAGCATTTT	CASSLVLGDQPQHF
NA	TRBV7-2	NA	TRBJ1-6	TGTGCCAGCAGGCTGAGGGCGAATTCACCCCTCCACTTT	CASRLRANSPLHF
few	TRBV27	NA	TRBJ1-1	TGTGCCAGCCGTCAACGGGAGGGAGATAATGAAGCTTTCTTT	CASRQREGDNEAFF
NA	TRBV30	TRBD2	TRBJ2-3	TGTGCCTGGAGTGTACTCAGCGGGGGGTTTAAAGATACGCAGTATTTT	CAWSVLSGGFKDTQYF
NA	TRBV18	TRBD1	TRBJ2-1	TGTGCCAGCTCAACAAACACAGGGGGCTCCGGCTACAATGAGCAGTTCTTC	CASSTNTGGSGYNEQFF
NA	TRBV2	NA	TRBJ1-1	TGTGCCAGCAGCCCCGGGGGGGGGAACACTGAAGCTTTCTTT	CASSPGGGNTEAFF
NA	TRBV21-1	NA	TRBJ1-4	TGTGCCAGCAGCCCCCTCGGTAAGCTTAATGAAAAACTGTTTTTT	CASSPLGKLNEKLFF
NA	TRBV5-4	NA	TRBJ2-3	TGTGCCAGCAGCTTGTGGGGGACTTATACAGATACGCAGTATTTT	CASSLWGTYTDTQYF
NA	TRBV14	NA	TRBJ2-7	TGTGCCAGCAGCCAAGACTTGGGGCAGCAGTACTTC	CASSQDLGQQYF
NA	TRBV2	NA	TRBJ1-2	TGTGCCAGGCAACAGGACCCTAACTATGGCTACACCTTC	CARQQDPNYGYTF
NA	TRBV7-9	TRBD2	TRBJ2-3	TGTGCCAGCAGCTCGCGAAGTGGGGCGGGGGATTATACGCAGTATTTT	CASSSRSGAGDYTQYF
NA	TRBV6-5	NA	TRBJ2-7	TGTGCCAGCATGTACAGAAGCGGCATATCCTACGAGCAGTACTTC	CASMYRSGISYEQYF
NA	TRBV11-1	NA	TRBJ2-6	TGTGCCAGCACATCCCCTGGGGCCAACGTCCTGACTTTC	CASTSPGANVLTF
once	TRBV7-2	TRBD1	TRBJ1-4	TGTGCCAGCAGCCCCGGGACAGTTACTGAAAAACTGTTTTTT	CASSPGTVTEKLFF
NA	TRBV19	NA	TRBJ2-1	TGTGCCAGTAGTAGCGGTCATGGCCGGGGTGAGCAGTTCTTC	CASSSGHGRGEQFF
NA	TRBV7-2	NA	TRBJ2-1	TGTGCCAGCAGCTTAGGACTAGACAATGAGCAGTTCTTC	CASSLGLDNEQFF
once	TRBV19	NA	TRBJ1-5	TGTGCCAGTAGTATAGAAGGAGGGGATAGCAATCAGCCCCAGCATTTT	CASSIEGGDSNQPQHF